The 3 T cell receptor beta chains in this list originate from one sample, sequenced in a study of cytomegalovirus exposure and HLA in healthy donors. A multiplex PCR was run with 60 Vbeta primers and 13 Jbeta primers. Sequencing was performed with immunoSEQ multiplex PCR; in TCRdb, only in-frame clones are kept and a portion is missing. The sample lists over 150,000 clones, approximately 80% seen once, with around 13% in the top ten. The sequencing sample was made of PBMCs. The receptors stem from a man aged 25 to 40 in good health and CMV-seropositive.

The chain has TRBV6-1 and TRBJ2-7; 9 nucleotides line up with TRBD1. The germline V gene has CDR1 MNHNS and CDR2 SASEGT. This CDR3 spans 12 amino acids. J gave up 9 bases and V 10 bases, and 10 bases lay outside the gene matches. CDR3 protein: CAISGQGFWQYF. CDR3 sequence (DNA): TGTGCCATATCGGGACAGGGCTTTTGGCAGTACTTC.

The J gene is TRBJ2-1, the V gene TRBV2, with 10 bases matching TRBD2. The CDR3 is made up of 14 amino acids. V dropped 5 bases and J dropped 8; count of bases not matched to a gene: 6. Germline V lookup: CDR1 SNHLY, CDR2 FYNNEI. CDR3 bases: TGTGCCAGCAGTTCCGGGACTAGCGATCATGAGCAGTTCTTC. Protein product: CASSSGTSDHEQFF.

The chain joins TRBV28 to TRBJ2-1; TRBD2 agrees at 13 bases. Trimming took 4 bases from V and 0 from J; bases not matched to a gene: 6. Germline CDR1 reads MDHEN; CDR2 reads SYDVKM. CDR3 length: 18 amino acids. CDR3 residues: CASSSPGLAGSSYNEQFF. The DNA for the CDR3 is TGTGCCAGCAGTTCCCCGGGACTAGCGGGAAGCTCCTACAATGAGCAGTTCTTC.